This T cell receptor (beta chain) was identified in a study of cytomegalovirus exposure and HLA in healthy donors listed by TCRdb under 2017. About the study as a whole: An earlier analysis of some 600 of the donors reported 250 to 300 Gb of sequence data and around 120 million unique TCR beta sequences obtained from about 170 million T cells. Roughly 300 gigabases of sequencing data and 75 million to 85 million unique TCR sequences made up an early release that covered approximately 700 HLA-typed donors. Among the roughly 380 genotyped donors, 81% belonged to the genetic ancestry cluster associated with self-reported Caucasian donors. The study was designed to test whether signatures of past pathogen exposure could be identified by cataloging public T cell receptors. The T cell repertoires of 666 subjects were profiled by immunosequencing and related to cytomegalovirus serostatus. Along with the approximately 700-subject first cohort, a separate validation cohort of 120 different subjects was used. High-throughput TCR immunosequencing, statistical association of individual TCRs with disease status, and machine learning were combined to predict cytomegalovirus infection status. In a later analysis, previously published TCR beta repertoires from 550 to 700 donors were re-analyzed and high-resolution HLA genotyping was added so that TCR occurrence patterns could be studied. Rather than drawing on any new phenotypic data, the later analysis identified candidate immune exposures from TCR beta sequences and the way those sequences occurred across donors. To decide whether each TCR beta V gene segment behaved as functional or pseudogenic, an earlier analysis of several hundred of the donors relied on high-throughput TCR beta sequencing. Donor age, sex, ethnicity and CMV serostatus were collected together with the repertoire data. A later genetic analysis took genome-wide SNP genotypes for 398 of the 666 donors and used that subset as a discovery cohort. All discovery cohort repertoires had been generated using a single sequencing platform. Class I and class II HLA loci were covered by the typing at four-digit resolution. Typing coverage varied by locus: roughly 620-640 donors for A, B, C, DRB1 and DQB1; roughly 520 for DQA1; about 600 for DPA1; around 450 for DPB1. A handful of DR-DQ haplotypes were handled as single units for association and clustering because linkage in the cohort was strong. On average, 235,054 unique TCR beta nucleotide sequences were sequenced per donor among 398 genotyped donors of the cohort, with 15% to 20% of those sequences being non-productive.

In total, around 600 healthy bone marrow donors made up the cohort. All cohort members were sampled while nominally healthy, although unrecorded immune exposures were likely present. The donor tested CMV seropositive, placing the donor among the approximately 290 seropositive members of the cohort. A peripheral blood sample was provided by each donor, and peripheral blood mononuclear cells were used for TCR beta sequencing. The Qiagen DNeasy Blood Extraction Kit was used to extract genomic DNA from the blood cell samples. From cysteine to phenylalanine, the CDR3 is 12 amino acids long. Of all the DNA, just the CDR3 is kept, 36 bases in frame from base 1. CDR1 and CDR2 are drawn from the germline V gene: SQVTM, ANQGSEA. Trimming costs V 5 bases and J 4 bases, and their ends lie 10 bases apart. A word on this clone: Its specific antigen is unknown. One base away there is no much larger clone; base qualities are not given.

The library was generated by the immunoSEQ multiplex PCR assay. A mixture of 60 forward primers for TCR Vbeta segments and 13 reverse primers for TCR Jbeta segments was used in the multiplex PCR. A multiplex PCR assay on genomic DNA amplified the CDR3 region of rearranged TCR beta genes. On the Illumina HiSeq System, the amplified TCR beta libraries were sequenced as 87-base-pair reads. The source study handled its data this way. A later analysis counted about 80 million unique TCR beta chains across the 666 repertoires, and 9 million to 14 million of these chains were shared by at least two donors. Raw reads were error-corrected and collapsed into unique sequences with a nearest-neighbor algorithm that merged closely related sequences to remove PCR and sequencing errors. To assign V, D and J gene segments, CDR3 sequences were aligned to IMGT reference sequences. For a sequence to be retained, a match of at least six nucleotides was required to both a V gene segment and a J gene segment. A rearrangement counted as productive if the CDR3 had no stop codons and remained in frame with V and J, and every other rearrangement counted as non-productive. Following IMGT convention, CDR3 was defined as the stretch from the second conserved V-encoded cysteine up to the conserved J-encoded phenylalanine. The earlier analysis of about 610 of the donors excluded any sequence lacking an unambiguous match to a single V gene segment. An earlier analysis of some 610 of the donors called V segments functional above 56.7% productive rearrangements and segregating when the between-donor standard deviation exceeded 5%. A statistical classification framework was built for diagnosing cytomegalovirus status from the catalog of TCR beta chain sequences. A later analysis assigned V and J genes by comparing TCR nucleotide sequences with IMGT/GENE-DB human TR gene sequences. In a later analysis, CDR3 sequences and most-parsimonious VDJ recombination scenarios were assigned using the TCRdist pipeline. A later analysis defined each TCR beta chain by its CDR3 amino acid sequence plus V-gene family, and excluded reads lacking a unique V-gene family. In a later analysis, some 600 highly shared, low-generation-probability nucleotide sequences were removed to address suspected cross-contamination and a sequencing artifact. A later analysis calculated a clonal expansion index for each public chain from normalized within-repertoire ranks of inferred template counts. A later analysis computed generation probabilities with a VDJ recombination model fitted to out-of-frame rearrangements, and checked the results against IGoR. Hypergeometric tests were used in a later analysis to score TCR-TCR, TCR-HLA and TCR-CMV co-occurrence, with a repertoire-size bias correction applied to the TCR pairs. In a later analysis, false discovery rates were estimated by permuting HLA or CMV assignments 20 times. In a later analysis, co-occurring TCRs were grouped with DBSCAN, and TCRdist sequence similarity was added when clustering was performed within HLA-allele-positive subsets. Repertoires with fewer than 30,000 or more than 120,000 public chains, plus five repertoires with anomalous nucleotide sharing, were excluded from co-occurrence clustering. TCRdb took over this immuneACCESS table, retaining in-frame rearrangements with V and J assigned. Such tables are incomplete; in checked studies, under half of the missing clones stem from an unresolved V gene, and the remainder is unexplained. Clone size and V and J calls were adopted from that table, with D and trimming inferred from the DNA. The sample table records about 86,000 clones; 74% of these occur just once. The top ten clones comprise 6.2% of the sample.

General study outcomes and caveats: A later analysis reported that several top co-occurrence clusters appeared linked to parvovirus B19, influenza, CMV and Epstein-Barr virus. In both the original and validation cohorts, the classifier was reported to diagnose cytomegalovirus status with high specificity and sensitivity. Because counts were too low, around 18 rarely observed V segments, including chromosome 9 orphons, were left out of the earlier analysis of over 550 of the donors. The study listed 150 to 200 TCR beta chains as associated with cytomegalovirus. A later analysis found that most CMV-associated TCR beta chains appeared HLA-restricted, with HLA associations seemingly driven largely by CMV exposure. The cohort was sequenced for TCR beta chains only, and without alpha or paired-chain data the features that could be detected were limited. In an earlier analysis of approximately 600 of the donors, most TCR beta V segments were observed in productive rearrangements about 87% or about 30% of the time, broadly matching IMGT annotations. A later genetic analysis reported fewer N-insertions in productive TCRs among donors in an Asian-associated ancestry cluster than the roughly 690-donor mean. Assigning TCR associations to individual alleles was difficult when HLA alleles, especially DR and DQ, strongly co-occurred. Correlated functional status among segregating V segments might be attributable to linkage disequilibrium, but an unknown experimental factor could not be ruled out. A further reported finding was that TCR beta sequences accurately predicted the HLA-A and HLA-B alleles for most subjects in the first cohort. Three of the identified cytomegalovirus-associated TCR beta chains were confirmed in vitro to be specific for cytomegalovirus antigens. In a later analysis, HLA-associated TCR beta chains were found to be more clonally expanded and to have lower generation probabilities than equally common non-associated chains. A later genetic analysis associated a missense DCLRE1C variant with V-gene and J-gene trimming of TCR beta chains, and an independent cohort replicated the association. For the cohort, immune exposure information was limited to CMV serostatus. A cluster of highly shared sequence variants was judged likely to be a technical artifact of the sequencing pipeline. According to the authors, the approach could potentially be generalized to other disease states and immunological phenotypes. According to a later analysis, TCR association rates differed among HLA loci, with DRB1 alleles showing the most associated TCRs and HLA-C alleles showing the fewest. Some IMGT-functional V segments, including TRBV6-2 and TRBV6-3, could not be told apart with the 87-base-pair reads, so those segments were excluded. A later analysis associated about 17,000 TCR beta sequences with specific HLA alleles at a false discovery rate of 0.05. The presence/absence analyses assumed that sequencing depth was roughly uniform across donors, and that assumption may not be true. Because some donors lacked HLA typing at each locus, the association tests relied only on the typed subset. Most TCR sequences were observed very rarely across donors, whereas some public TCRs were present in many individuals.

What was sequenced was PBMCs. The chain is encoded by TRBV29-1 joined to TRBJ2-3; the D gene is possibly TRBD1, with 5 bases matching. The source is a woman between 50 and 59 years old in good health and CMV-seropositive. CDR3 protein: CSVTPGPDTQYF. In nucleotides, the sequence is TGCAGCGTTACCCCAGGGCCAGATACGCAGTATTTT.